This T cell receptor beta chain was captured by sequencing in a study of vaccination effects on CD4 cells after COVID-19. A note on this clone: The antigen remains undetermined.

Antigen-specific CD4+ T cells were expanded with viral peptide pools in the ViraFEST assay before sequencing. When nine to ten days of culture had elapsed, CD4+ T cells were isolated. All participants had two doses of either the BNT162b2 or mRNA-1273 vaccine. The data were produced by immunoSEQ multiplex PCR, yet TCRdb's version contains in-frame clones alone and is incomplete. The table includes 30,000 to 35,000 clones, roughly four fifths detected once. The germline CDR1 and CDR2 sequences are SGHRS and YFSETQ. CDR3 size: 14 residues. Trimming pared 0 bases from V and 2 bases from J, leaving 8 bases between.

The J gene is TRBJ2-5, the V gene TRBV5-1, with TRBD2 as a possible D gene (5 bases). Sequenced material: CD4+ T cells from PBMCs cultured with HCoV-NL63 spike peptides, taken after COVID-19 vaccination. The clonotype was recovered from a human donor who received a COVID-19 vaccine. Some clones in this sample may be carry-over from other donors' samples. CDR3 nucleotides: TGCGCCAGCAGCTTGGACGGAGGTCAAGAGACCCAGTACTTC. Amino acid sequence: CASSLDGGQETQYF.